This T cell receptor beta chain was observed in a study of CD8 T cells in ankylosing spondylitis. Trimming removed 1 base from V and 4 bases from J, with 10 bases in between. The germline CDR1 and CDR2 sequences are DFQATT and SNEGSKA (reference sequence). This CDR3 has 13 amino acids. Whole-study findings and limits: Significant enrichment of disease-linked clones was reported in matched ankylosing spondylitis synovial fluid. Peripheral blood held disease-linked clones only at relatively low frequency, and these were CD8+. Typical of ankylosing spondylitis blood, it appeared, was a TCR beta motif of under 10 highly homologous variants. Some motif variants were previously reported in reactive arthritis synovial fluid and blood.

Quantitative molecular-barcoded 5'-RACE generated the TCR beta libraries. Via MiXCR, TCRdb re-called the 5' RACE reads, giving one row per CDR3 protein. The sample lists hundreds of thousands of distinct CDR3 sequences; approximately 12% were seen once. On this clonotype itself: Its target is not known.

The chain has TRBV20-1 and TRBJ1-1; no firm D call. This sequence originates from a male donor with ankylosing spondylitis. Sequenced material: blood, either unsorted or a sorted T cell fraction (not recorded which). CDR3 nucleotides: TGCAGTGCTAGAGGGGCCTGGGGCACTGAAGCTTTCTTT. Its translation: CSARGAWGTEAFF.